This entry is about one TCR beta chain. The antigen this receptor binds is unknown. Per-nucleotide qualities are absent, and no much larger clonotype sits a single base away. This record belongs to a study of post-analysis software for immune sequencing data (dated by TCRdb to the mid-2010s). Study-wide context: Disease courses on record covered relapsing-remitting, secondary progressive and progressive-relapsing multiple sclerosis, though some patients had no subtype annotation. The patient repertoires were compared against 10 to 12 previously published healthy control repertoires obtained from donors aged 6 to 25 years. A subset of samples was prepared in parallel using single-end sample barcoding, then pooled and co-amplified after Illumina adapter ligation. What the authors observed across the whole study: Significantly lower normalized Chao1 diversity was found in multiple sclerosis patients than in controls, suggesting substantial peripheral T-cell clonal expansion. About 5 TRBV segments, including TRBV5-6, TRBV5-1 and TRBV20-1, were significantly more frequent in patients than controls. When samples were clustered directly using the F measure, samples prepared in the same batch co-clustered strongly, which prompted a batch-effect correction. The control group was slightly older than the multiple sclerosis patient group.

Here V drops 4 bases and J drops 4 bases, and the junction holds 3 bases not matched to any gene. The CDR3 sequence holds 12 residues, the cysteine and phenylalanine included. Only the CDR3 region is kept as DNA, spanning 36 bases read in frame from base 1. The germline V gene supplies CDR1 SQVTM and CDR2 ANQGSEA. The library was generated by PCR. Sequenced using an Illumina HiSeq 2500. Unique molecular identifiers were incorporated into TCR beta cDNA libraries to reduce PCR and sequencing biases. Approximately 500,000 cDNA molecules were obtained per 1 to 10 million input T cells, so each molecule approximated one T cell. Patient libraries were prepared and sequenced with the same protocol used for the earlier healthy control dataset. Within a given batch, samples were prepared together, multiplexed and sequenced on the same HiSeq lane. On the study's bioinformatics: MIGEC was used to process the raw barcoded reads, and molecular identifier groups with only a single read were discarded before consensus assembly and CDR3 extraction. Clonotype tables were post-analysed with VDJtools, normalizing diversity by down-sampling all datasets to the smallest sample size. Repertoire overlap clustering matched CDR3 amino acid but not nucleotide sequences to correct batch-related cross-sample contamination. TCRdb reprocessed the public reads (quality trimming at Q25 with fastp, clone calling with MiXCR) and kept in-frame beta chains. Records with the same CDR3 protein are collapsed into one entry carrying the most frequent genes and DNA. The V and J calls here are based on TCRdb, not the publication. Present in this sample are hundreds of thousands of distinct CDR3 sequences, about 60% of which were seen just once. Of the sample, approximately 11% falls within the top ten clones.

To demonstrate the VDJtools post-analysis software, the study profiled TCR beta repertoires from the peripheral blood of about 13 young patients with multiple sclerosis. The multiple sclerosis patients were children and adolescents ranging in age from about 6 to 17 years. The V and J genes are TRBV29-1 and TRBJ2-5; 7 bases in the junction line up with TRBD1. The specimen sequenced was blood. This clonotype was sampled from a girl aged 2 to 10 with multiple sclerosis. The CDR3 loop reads CSVGQGPETQYF. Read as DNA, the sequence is TGCAGCGTTGGACAGGGCCCAGAGACCCAGTACTTC.